Below are 6 T cell receptor beta chains sequenced from a single sample in a study of cytotoxic CD8 clonotypes in ibrutinib-treated CLL. TCRdb keeps only in-frame clones here, not all; method: immunoSEQ multiplex PCR. The sample gives about 150,000 clones, 70% to 80% of which show up once; 5.1% is in the top ten. Material: PBMCs, obtained after 24 months of ibrutinib treatment. The receptors were gathered from a human donor with chronic lymphocytic leukemia.

V and J are TRBV14 and TRBJ1-4; D may be TRBD1 (6 bases). The V end was cut by 3 bases, the J end by 3 bases, with 8 bases between. Germline-derived CDR1 and CDR2 are SGHDN and FVKESK. The CDR3 totals 14 residues. Here the CDR3 reads CASSQGAANEKLFF. CDR3 bases: TGTGCCAGCAGCCAGGGGGCGGCTAATGAAAAACTGTTTTTT.

The V call is TRBV9, the J call TRBJ1-1; 10 nucleotides line up with TRBD1. Trimming at V came to 4 bases and at J to 1 base, leaving 10 bases not matched to a gene. CDR3 length: 17 amino acids. Germline CDR1 and CDR2: SGDLS and YYNGEE. In nucleotides, the CDR3 is TGTGCCAGCAGCCCCACGACAGGGGGCCGGGCGAACACTGAAGCTTTCTTT. It translates to CASSPTTGGRANTEAFF.

The DNA of the CDR3 is TGTGCCATCAGCCCCGGGCTAGTCCCTAGGGAGCAGTACTTC. Translating gives CAISPGLVPREQYF. The chain recombines TRBV10-3 with TRBJ2-7; D is unclear. The CDR3 contains 14 residues. CDR1 and CDR2 from the germline V gene are ENHRY and SYGVKD. With 6 bases removed from V and 7 bases from J, the gap between germline ends came to 19 bases.

The gene calls are TRBV5-1 and TRBJ2-5, with D perhaps given as TRBD1 or TRBD2 (5 bases each). This CDR3 is 11 amino acids long. Trimming shortened V by 7 bases and J by 10 bases, and 14 bases separated the two germline ends. From germline, CDR1 is SGHRS and CDR2 YFSETQ. The CDR3 region is CASRDGAIQYF. The CDR3, as DNA: TGCGCCAGCCGAGACGGGGCGATCCAGTACTTC.

V gene TRBV12-5 combines with J gene TRBJ1-5, with 7 bases aligning to TRBD1. Trimming removed 7 bases from V and 2 bases from J; junction bases left unmatched: 5. The V gene's germline CDR1 is LGHNT and CDR2 FRNRAP. This CDR3 is built from 14 residues. The chain's CDR3 is CASAPGQGNQPQHF. As DNA, the CDR3 is TGTGCTAGTGCCCCCGGACAGGGCAATCAGCCCCAGCATTTT.

This rearrangement joins TRBV18 to TRBJ2-1; TRBD2 matches 7 bases. V shed 2 bases and J 0 bases; nucleotides not matched to a gene: 4. The V gene's germline CDR1 is KGHSH and CDR2 LQKENI. This CDR3 comprises 16 residues. The CDR3 coding sequence is TGTGCCAGCTCACCATGGGGGGGAAGCTCCTACAATGAGCAGTTCTTC. This encodes CASSPWGGSSYNEQFF. Full variable domain (rest looked up from reference TRBV18 and TRBJ2-1): NAGVMQNPRHLVRRRGQEARLRCSPMKGHSHVYWYRQLPEEGLKFMVYLQKENIIDESGMPKERFSAEFPKEGPSILRIQQVVRGDSAAYFCASSPWGGSSYNEQFFGPGTRLTVL.